Below, 6 T cell receptor beta chains from the same sample are listed, as sequenced in a study of cytomegalovirus exposure and HLA in healthy donors. 13 Jbeta primers and 60 Vbeta primers were used for the PCR. This table comes from immunoSEQ multiplex PCR, and its TCRdb copy is limited to in-frame clones, with some not included. The sample yields 90,000 to 100,000 clones, roughly two thirds seen once. Sequencing input: PBMCs. The receptors shown here come from a female donor in good health and CMV-seronegative.

This sequence joins TRBV6-1 and TRBJ2-7, with D possibly TRBD2 on 6 matching bases. The length of the CDR3 is 15 residues. V dropped 6 bases and J dropped 0 bases, with 15 bases sitting between them. Germline lookup yields CDR1 MNHNS and CDR2 SASEGT. CDR3 in DNA: TGTGCCAGCAGCCCCCTAGCGTTCCCCTCCTACGAGCAGTACTTC. Translated, it gives CASSPLAFPSYEQYF.

This chain links TRBV30 with TRBJ1-1, with a weak D call TRBD1 (6 bases). From germline, CDR1 is GTSNPN and CDR2 SVGIG (reference sequence). The V end was cut by 3 bases, the J end by 1 base, with 9 bases between. CDR3 length: 13 amino acids. The CDR3 spells CAWRQGWNTEAFF. DNA for the CDR3: TGTGCCTGGAGACAGGGTTGGAACACTGAAGCTTTCTTT.

CDR3 residues: CASSQEGVLYNEQFF. Written as DNA, the CDR3 is TGTGCCAGCAGCCAGGAGGGAGTTCTCTACAATGAGCAGTTCTTC. The chain joins TRBV14 to TRBJ2-1; TRBD2 might be the D (6 bases). V was clipped by 3 bases and J by 3 bases, with 12 bases between them. This CDR3 region has 15 residues. Germline V gene sequence: CDR1 SGHDN, CDR2 FVKESK.

The chain joins TRBV5-1 to TRBJ1-1, with D maybe TRBD1 (5 bases). The CDR3 consists of 14 residues. The germline V gene encodes CDR1 SGHRS and CDR2 YFSETQ. Trimming left V 4 bases short and J 5 bases short, with 15 bases between. The CDR3 region has the DNA TGCGCCAGCAGCCCGGGGGTATCGGGGACTGAAGCTTTCTTT. Translating gives CASSPGVSGTEAFF.

The chain is built from TRBV6-6 and TRBJ2-5, with D perhaps matching TRBD1 (5 bases). The DNA end is more similar to TRBJ2-7, so the J call may be wrong. The CDR3 is 14 residues long. The germline CDR1 and CDR2 sequences are MNHNY and SVGAGI (reference sequence). This CDR3 reads CASSYETDLAEQYF. The CDR3 DNA follows: TGTGCCAGCAGTTACGAGACAGACCTCGCCGAGCAGTACTTC.

The chain has TRBV4-3 and TRBJ1-6, with D hard to call. Germline-derived CDR1 and CDR2 are LGHNA and YSLEER. Trimming cost V 1 base and J 2 bases, with 3 bases left between them. The CDR3 is made up of 14 amino acids. CDR3 nucleotides: TGCGCCAGCAGCCAAGGGCCCTATAATTCACCCCTCCACTTT. Translated, it gives CASSQGPYNSPLHF.